Listed below are T cell receptor beta chains from one sample, sequenced in a study of shared clonotypes between healthy human individuals. Assay: immunoSEQ multiplex PCR; the TCRdb copy retains only in-frame clones and omits some. The table has roughly 2 million clones, roughly 95% seen once. Sequencing was performed on naive CD8+ T cells sorted from blood. The receptors were sampled from a man between 18 and 35 years old in good health. Each CDR3 is given with its conserved first and last residue. Fields, in order: clone size, V gene, J gene, D gene, CDR3 DNA, CDR3 protein. The D gene is left open where the match is weak. Not all rows give a size; the values are once, few, many and, for expanded clones, a class.

.,TRBV9,TRBJ2-5,.,TGTGCCAGCAGCCCCGGACCGGTAGCGTCCGAGACCCAGTACTTC,CASSPGPVASETQYF
.,TRBV28,TRBJ1-6,.,TGTGCCAGCTCCCCCCTTGGGACACAGACGGCACCCCTCCACTTT,CASSPLGTQTAPLHF
.,TRBV5-1,TRBJ2-3,TRBD2,TGCGCCAGCAGCTCCGAAACGGGACTATACACAGATACGCAGTATTTT,CASSSETGLYTDTQYF
.,TRBV10-1,TRBJ2-1,TRBD2,TGCGCCAGCAGTGAGGCTAGCGGGCTAAAAGGTGGTGAGCAGTTCTTC,CASSEASGLKGGEQFF
once,TRBV7-9,TRBJ2-3,.,TGTGCCAGCAGCTTAGCGTCTTCGGGAGCGTTAGATACGCAGTATTTT,CASSLASSGALDTQYF
.,TRBV6-5,TRBJ1-5,TRBD1,TGTGCCAGCAGCGTAACAGGGGAGGCCCTAGGGCCCCAGCATTTT,CASSVTGEALGPQHF
.,TRBV5-4,TRBJ2-7,TRBD2,TGTGCCAGCAGCCCCGGACTAGCGGGATCCTACGAGCAGTACTTC,CASSPGLAGSYEQYF
.,TRBV4-1,TRBJ2-7,TRBD2,TGCGCCAGCAGCCACGCGGGACTAGCAGCCTACGAGCAGTACTTC,CASSHAGLAAYEQYF
once,TRBV15,TRBJ1-3,.,TGTGCCACCAGCAGAGATCACCCCTCAGGAGTGGACAGAAGAAACACCATATATTTT,CATSRDHPSGVDRRNTIYF
.,TRBV6-1,TRBJ2-7,.,TGTGCCAGCAGTGGACAGTACCCCTCCTACGAGCAGTACTTC,CASSGQYPSYEQYF
.,TRBV4-3,TRBJ2-7,TRBD2,TGCGCCAGCAGCCAAGCCCCTAGCGGGAGCGGCTACGAGCAGTACTTC,CASSQAPSGSGYEQYF
.,TRBV28,TRBJ2-5,.,TGTGCCAGCAGTCCCCGTGGACTGGAGCAAGAGACCCAGTACTTC,CASSPRGLEQETQYF
.,TRBV10-1,TRBJ1-1,.,TGCGCCAGCAGTGAGTCAGAGCCGCCGAACACTGAAGCTTTCTTT,CASSESEPPNTEAFF
.,TRBV28,TRBJ2-7,.,TGTGCCAGCAGTCCCCAGGGGGAGGGGGCGCTCTACGAGCAGTACTTC,CASSPQGEGALYEQYF
.,TRBV2,TRBJ2-1,.,TGTGCCAGCAGCCCAGGGTACAATGAGCAGTTCTTC,CASSPGYNEQFF
once,TRBV2,TRBJ2-7,.,TGTGCCAGCACCTCCCCAGGGGACCCCTACGAGCAGTACTTC,CASTSPGDPYEQYF
.,TRBV28,TRBJ1-1,.,TGTGCCAGCAGTCGAAGCGACAAGCCCAATGAAGCTTTCTTT,CASSRSDKPNEAFF
.,TRBV6-5,TRBJ2-1,TRBD2,TGTGCCAGCAGTTACTGGCTAGCGGGGGACGAATGGGGGCAGTTCTTC,CASSYWLAGDEWGQFF
.,TRBV7-2,TRBJ2-1,TRBD1,TGTGCCAGCAGTGAACCGGGACAGGGGGCGGATGAGCAGTTCTTC,CASSEPGQGADEQFF
.,TRBV2,TRBJ1-4,TRBD1,TGTGCCAGCAGTGACCCACAGGGGCGCGATGGGGAAAAACTGTTTTTT,CASSDPQGRDGEKLFF
once,TRBV27,TRBJ2-5,TRBD1,TGTGCCAGCAGTTTATTGACAGGGCAAGAGACCCAGTACTTC,CASSLLTGQETQYF
.,TRBV28,TRBJ1-2,.,TGTGCCACCCTTACGGACAGACACTATGGCTACACCTTC,CATLTDRHYGYTF
.,TRBV4-2,TRBJ2-3,TRBD2,TGTGCCAGCAGCCAAGATCGGGGAGCGGGGGGTTACAGGACAGATACGCAGTATTTT,CASSQDRGAGGYRTDTQYF
.,TRBV11-2,TRBJ1-2,TRBD1,TGTGCCAGCAGCTTACAGGGGGATGTCTATGGCTACACCTTC,CASSLQGDVYGYTF